This entry describes one T cell receptor beta chain. This clonotype was picked up a small number of times. The clone's antigen remains unknown. The junction differs from germline at one of its ends, possibly a read error. The sample originates from a study of regulatory T cells in long-lasting Graves disease (dated by TCRdb to the early 2020s). Context from the whole study: To count as having persistent Graves' disease, a patient had to have received antithyroid drug treatment for over 5 years with TSH receptor autoantibodies remaining persistently positive. A total of around 35 samples underwent TCR sequencing, from roughly 13 patients with persistent Graves' disease and roughly 20 patients with newly diagnosed Graves' disease. The study was conducted in China and was registered as a clinical trial. Patients with persistent Graves' disease were compared with patients with newly diagnosed Graves' disease using TCR sequencing and RNA sequencing of peripheral blood. On average, persistent Graves' disease patients in the clinical cohort had been on antithyroid drugs for around 9.5 years.

The sample's time point label, in plain terms: persistent/refractory GD, antithyroid drugs over 5 years with positive TRAb. For both TCR sequencing and RNA sequencing, RNA was extracted from PBMCs in TRIzol. Graves' disease was diagnosed according to American Thyroid Association guidelines. The patients came from an endocrinology department in Xi'an, China. From each patient, around 9.3 milliliters of peripheral blood was collected into an EDTA anticoagulant tube. PBMCs were isolated by Ficoll Paque Plus density gradient separation without further T cell sorting. RNA quality was checked with an Agilent 2100 Bioanalyzer and agarose gel, and concentration with a NanoDrop 2000. Study-level results and caveats: Only peripheral blood was studied, because thyroid tissue, the primary lesion, was inaccessible. Sequencing and analysis were restricted to the TCR beta chain. As a limitation, the authors acknowledged that the small sample size may reduce accuracy. Persistent disease showed preferential use of TRBV28, TRBJ1-2 and TRBJ2-5, whereas newly diagnosed disease favored TRBV20-1 and TRBJ2-1. Persistent Graves' disease patients showed lower TCR Shannon entropy and fewer highly expanded clones than newly diagnosed patients, suggesting clonal expansion. Persistent patients shared more public clonotypes among themselves (roughly 2,700) than newly diagnosed patients did (roughly 910).

According to the germline V gene (reference sequence), CDR1 reads SSHAT and CDR2 reads FNYEAQ. From the cysteine through the phenylalanine, the CDR3 covers 16 amino acids. Here the CDR3 DNA is all that survives: 48 bases in frame from base 1. Library generation was performed with multiplex PCR. Sequenced using an Illumina HiSeq 4000. TCR beta libraries were built with iRepertoire HTBI primers and Arm-PCR amplification of CDR3 regions. Before sequencing, the PCR products underwent gel purification. As for the authors' bioinformatics: Gene usage analysis of CDR3 amino acid clonotypes used the approximately 56 TRBV and around 13 TRBJ segments found across samples. Filtered high-quality paired reads were merged into contigs using COPE and FqMerger. BLAST was used to align contigs to the IMGT TRBV, TRBD and TRBJ reference genes, and CDR3 was defined following IMGT. Any clonotype with a frequency above 0.1% was counted as a highly expanded clone. Repertoire diversity was measured by Shannon entropy, and V-J evenness by the Gini coefficient. Clonotypes shared by more than one individual were considered public. TCRdb passed the public sequencing reads through fastp at Q25 and MiXCR, retaining productive beta sequences. Rows matching on CDR3 protein sequence are summarized as one entry with the most common DNA and genes. The V and J calls and clone size come from TCRdb's table, not from the authors' own analysis. The sample table lists approximately 440,000 distinct CDR3 sequences, 23% of them with a count of one. The ten largest clones take up approximately 25% of the sample.

The clonotype originates from a female donor with Graves disease. Rearrangement joined TRBV7-7 to TRBJ1-6, and perhaps TRBD1 as D gene, on 6 matching bases. The sample consisted of peripheral blood mononuclear cells (PBMCs), taken when the disease was refractory, from a patient treated with antithyroid drugs. CDR3 protein: CASSTVSGANNSPLHF. The bases are TGTGCTAGCAGTACAGTTTCAGGGGCAAATAATTCACCCCTCCACTTT.